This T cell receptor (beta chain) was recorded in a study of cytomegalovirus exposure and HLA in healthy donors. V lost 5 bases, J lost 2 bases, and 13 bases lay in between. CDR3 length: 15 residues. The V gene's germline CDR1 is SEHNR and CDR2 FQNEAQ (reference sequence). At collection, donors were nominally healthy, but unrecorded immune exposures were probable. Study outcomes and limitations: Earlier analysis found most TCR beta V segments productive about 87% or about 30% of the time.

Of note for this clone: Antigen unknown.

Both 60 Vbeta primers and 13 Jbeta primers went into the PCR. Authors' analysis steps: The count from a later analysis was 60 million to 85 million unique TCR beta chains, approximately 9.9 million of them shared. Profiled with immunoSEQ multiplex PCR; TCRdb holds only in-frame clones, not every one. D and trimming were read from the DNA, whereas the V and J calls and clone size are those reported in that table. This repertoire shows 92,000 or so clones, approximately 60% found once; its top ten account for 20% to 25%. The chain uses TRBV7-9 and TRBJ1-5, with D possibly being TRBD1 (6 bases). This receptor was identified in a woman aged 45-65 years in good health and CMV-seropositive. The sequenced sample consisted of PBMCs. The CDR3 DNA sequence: TGTGCCAGCAGCCCCGATGGGGGCGGCAATCAGCCCCAGCATTTT. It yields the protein CASSPDGGGNQPQHF. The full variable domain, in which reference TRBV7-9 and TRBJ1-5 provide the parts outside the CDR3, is DTGVSQNPRHKITKRGQNVTFRCDPISEHNRLYWYRQTLGQGPEFLTYFQNEAQLEKSRLLSDRFSAERPKGSFSTLEIQRTEQGDSAMYLCASSPDGGGNQPQHFGDGTRLSIL.